This TCR beta chain was recorded in a study of T-cell memory formation after mild COVID-19 (dated by TCRdb to the early 2020s). Regarding the research as a whole: TCR sequence clusters from the two donors were found to be largely donor specific. Longitudinal TCRalpha and TCRbeta repertoire sequencing tracked T-cell clones expanding and contracting after mild COVID-19 in two donors. Two young, previously healthy adult volunteers, one female and one male, were included in the cohort. Here is what the overall study found, with its caveats: The study included only a couple of mild cases, and larger cohorts that include severe cases with pre-infection samples were judged to be necessary. Contracting CD4+ clones appeared mostly in the CM and EM memory subsets, whereas CD8+ clones were enriched in EMRA. Whether the second-wave clones peaking on day 37 were SARS-CoV-2 specific was not confirmed. Some responding clones were detected in pre-infection memory, suggesting pre-existing cross-reactive memory T cells joined the SARS-CoV-2 response. Clones contracting from day 15 to 85 had balanced CD4/CD8 phenotypes, while a second wave expanding from day 15 to 37 was biased towards CD4+.

As regards this clonotype: Its antigen remains undetermined. At one boundary the junction diverges from the germline segment, which might be a read error.

The instrument was an Illumina NovaSeq 6000. Using 5'RACE with constant-segment primers, TCRalpha and TCRbeta cDNA libraries were constructed, with sample barcodes and unique molecular identifiers added in the process. RNA was extracted from every sample with Trizol reagent. Amplification of the libraries took two PCR steps, and the second step added a second sample barcode plus Illumina TruSeq adapters. Libraries were sequenced on an Illumina NovaSeq with 2 x 150 bp paired-end reads. The published analysis was carried out like this. Demultiplexing of reads and collapsing into UMI-guided consensus sequences were performed with migec v1.2.7. With mixcr v2.1.11, UMI consensuses were aligned to TRA and TRB V and J templates and assembled into clonotypes. Expanded or contracted clonotypes were those called significant by both edgeR and NoisET, with noise models trained on biological replicates. edgeR calls used a false discovery rate-adjusted p below 0.01 and a log2 fold-change threshold of 1. PCA with hierarchical clustering of max-normalized trajectories of the 1000 most abundant clonotypes was used as exploratory dynamics analysis. Separately sequenced CD4+ and CD8+ repertoires were used to assign the CD4 or CD8 phenotype of responding clones. TCRdb trimmed the raw reads at Q25, called clones with MiXCR and kept productive beta chains. Here each entry gathers all rows of one CDR3 protein and keeps the most common genes and DNA. The V and J calls were determined by TCRdb, not by the authors. In this sample the table shows 70,000 to 100,000 distinct CDR3 sequences, about 16% of which occur a single time. The ten largest clones take up around two fifths of the sample.

PBMCs were isolated by Ficoll-Paque density gradient centrifugation. Material: PBMCs or a T cell subset sorted from them (not recorded which). The clonotype comes from a man aged 18 to 29 who had mild COVID-19 (a few samples of this study predate the infection). The sample titles of this study are shuffled in the database, so cell type and time point are left out; the donor was told from shared clones.

The DNA reads TGTGCCAGCAGTTTGGGACAGGGTGAGTTCTTC. Its protein product is CASSLGQGEFF. The V gene is TRBV5-6 and the J gene is TRBJ2-1, with 9 bases in between that match TRBD1. Looking up the germline V gene yields CDR1 SGHDT and CDR2 YYEEEE. The CDR3, from cysteine to phenylalanine, totals 11 residues. The read is trimmed to its CDR3 DNA, 33 bases read in frame from base 1.